Below are 28 T cell receptor beta chains sequenced from a single sample in a study of OX40 agonist ivuxolimab in advanced cancers. Sequencing used immunoSEQ multiplex PCR; TCRdb keeps in-frame clones, though not all of them. The table lists 81,000 or so clones, more than 75% of them singletons. Source: CD4+ or CD8+ T cells sorted from blood, taken in a trial of the OX40 agonist ivuxolimab. All receptors derive from an adult with an advanced solid tumor such as melanoma, head and neck, liver or kidney cancer.

The chain is built from TRBV18 and TRBJ1-1; D gene unclear. CDR3 length: 12 amino acids. Trimming left V 4 bases short and J 9 bases short, with 12 bases between. CDR1 and CDR2 from the germline V gene are KGHSH and LQKENI. CDR3 bases: TGTGCCAGCTCACAAGACGCCTTCCAAGCTTTCTTT. This codes for CASSQDAFQAFF.

This clone occurred a few times. The chain couples TRBV13 to TRBJ2-7; TRBD2 might be the D (6 bases). Germline-derived CDR1 and CDR2 are PRHDT and FYEKMQ (reference sequence). Trimming left V 0 bases short and J 4 bases short, with 13 bases between. This CDR3 is built from 15 residues. The CDR3 DNA sequence: TGTGCCAGCAGCTTAGGCCGGGAGTCAATGTACGAGCAGTACTTC. It specifies CASSLGRESMYEQYF.

The chain employs TRBV5-1 and TRBJ1-2; D may be TRBD1 (5 bases). V was shortened by 3 bases and J by 2 bases, with 23 bases between the two germline ends. CDR1 is SGHRS and CDR2 is YFSETQ in the germline V gene. This CDR3 is built from 18 residues. CDR3 in DNA: TGCGCCAGCAGCTCTCGCCCGGGGACCGCGGGCAGGAACTATGGCTACACCTTC. This gives the protein CASSSRPGTAGRNYGYTF.

This clone was counted once. In DNA, the CDR3 is TGCGCCAGCAGCCAAGGACAGGGGAACACTGAAGCTTTCTTT. This sequence encodes CASSQGQGNTEAFF. The chain recombines TRBV4-1 with TRBJ1-1; 7 bases match TRBD1. V was pared by 1 base and J by 1 base, with 0 bases of the junction left unmatched. The germline V gene has CDR1 MGHRA and CDR2 YSYEKL. The CDR3 spans 14 residues.

The chain employs TRBV5-1 and TRBJ1-2, with a possible D match to TRBD1 (6 bases). The CDR3 has 15 residues. Germline lookup yields CDR1 SGHRS and CDR2 YFSETQ. V lost 0 bases to trimming and J lost 3 bases, with 12 bases between them. CDR3: CASSLVGQNYYGYTF. The CDR3 DNA follows: TGCGCCAGCAGCTTGGTCGGACAGAACTACTATGGCTACACCTTC.

The rearrangement uses TRBV19 and TRBJ1-1; TRBD1 matches at 7 bases. J gave up 4 bases and V 5 bases, and 7 bases lay outside the gene matches. Germline V CDR1 and CDR2: LNHDA, SQIVND (reference sequence). This CDR3 is 14 amino acids long. CDR3 loop: CASSVQGRGTEAFF. The DNA for the CDR3 is TGTGCCAGTAGTGTACAGGGGCGAGGCACTGAAGCTTTCTTT.

J is TRBJ1-2 and V is TRBV19; no definite D call. V was pared by 3 bases and J by 7 bases, with 15 bases between. The CDR3 is 14 amino acids. Germline V gene lookup returns CDR1 LNHDA and CDR2 SQIVND (reference sequence). CDR3 loop: CASSITSGDLGYTF. The CDR3 nucleotides are TGTGCCAGTAGTATTACCTCGGGCGATCTTGGCTACACCTTC.

This clone was seen only once. This sequence joins TRBV7-2 and TRBJ2-5; D tentatively reads TRBD1 or TRBD2 (5 bases each). CDR1 is SGHTA and CDR2 is FQGNSA in the germline V gene. Trimming pared 0 bases from V and 0 bases from J, leaving 5 bases between. The CDR3 consists of 14 residues. CDR3 nucleotide sequence: TGTGCCAGCAGCTTAGCGGGGGACCAAGAGACCCAGTACTTC. Encoded protein: CASSLAGDQETQYF.

The chain has TRBV19 and TRBJ1-4; 7 bases agree with TRBD1. Losses at the gene ends were 7 bases for V and 8 bases for J; bases not matched to a gene: 19. Germline V gives CDR1 LNHDA, CDR2 SQIVND (reference sequence). The CDR3 is made up of 17 amino acids. CDR3 sequence reads: CASKGAGGRVNSEKLFF. Here the CDR3 DNA reads TGTGCCAGTAAGGGTGCAGGGGGGAGAGTTAATTCCGAAAAACTGTTTTTT.

The rearrangement links TRBV5-5 to TRBJ1-5; TRBD1 aligns across 7 bases. The CDR3 runs to 18 residues. V was clipped by 3 bases and J by 0 bases; unmatched bases: 12. Per germline, CDR1 SGHKS and CDR2 YYEKEE (reference sequence). CDR3 nucleotide sequence: TGTGCCAGCAGCTGGCGATTGACAGGGTTAAATAGCAATCAGCCCCAGCATTTT. Translation: CASSWRLTGLNSNQPQHF. Variable domain in full (rest from reference TRBV5-5 and TRBJ1-5): DAGVTQSPTHLIKTRGQQVTLRCSPISGHKSVSWYQQVLGQGPQFIFQYYEKEERGRGNFPDRFSARQFPNYSSELNVNALLLGDSALYLCASSWRLTGLNSNQPQHFGDGTRLSIL.

As regards this clone: As the CDR3 is not closed by the conserved phenylalanine or tryptophan, this likely results from a read error. The V gene is TRBV7-2, the J gene TRBJ1-6; 8 bases agree with TRBD1. Germline values: CDR1 SGHTA, CDR2 FQGNSA. CDR3 size: 15 residues. V was pared by 4 bases and J by 10 bases, with 9 bases of the junction left unmatched. The DNA of the CDR3 is TGTGCCAGCAGCTCTGGACAGGGAAATGGCTCACCCCTCCACCTT. It translates to CASSSGQGNGSPLHL.

The chain joins TRBV5-1 to TRBJ1-2; TRBD1 might be the D (5 bases). Per the germline V gene, CDR1 is SGHRS and CDR2 is YFSETQ. V gave up 2 bases and J gave up 8 bases, with 25 bases separating them. This CDR3 spans 17 amino acids. This chain's CDR3 is CASSFSVPHSQGGGYTF. The CDR3 nucleotides read TGCGCCAGCAGCTTTTCAGTGCCCCATTCCCAGGGCGGAGGCTACACCTTC.

The chain couples TRBV6-1 to TRBJ1-3, with a weak D call TRBD1 (5 bases). Trimming removed 4 bases from V and 1 base from J, with 11 bases in between. From germline, CDR1 is MNHNS and CDR2 SASEGT. The CDR3 covers 15 residues. CDR3 amino acids: CASSAMQGSGNTIYF. Here the CDR3 DNA reads TGTGCCAGCAGTGCAATGCAGGGATCTGGAAACACCATATATTTT.

The chain joins TRBV5-1 to TRBJ2-2; 9 bases match TRBD1. The CDR3 contains 15 residues. Germline values: CDR1 SGHRS, CDR2 YFSETQ. After removal of 1 base from V and 3 bases from J, the junction contained 1 base not matched to a gene. The CDR3 here is CASSLTGGYTGELFF. The CDR3 nucleotides are TGCGCCAGCAGCTTGACAGGGGGCTACACCGGGGAGCTGTTTTTT.

This chain links TRBV5-1 with TRBJ2-7; 7 nucleotides agree with TRBD1. Trimming cost V 3 bases and J 0 bases; bases outside gene matches: 6. The CDR3 covers 15 residues. Germline CDR1 and CDR2: SGHRS and YFSETQ. CDR3 loop: CASSWGTAISYEQYF. CDR3 in DNA: TGCGCCAGCAGCTGGGGGACAGCCATCTCCTACGAGCAGTACTTC.

CDR3 DNA: TGTGCCAGCTCACCAGGATCGTTAACAGCTCAGAAGATGGGCTATGGCTACACCTTC. This gives the protein CASSPGSLTAQKMGYGYTF. The J gene is TRBJ1-2, the V gene TRBV18; D remains ambiguous. There are 19 residues in the CDR3. Germline lookup yields CDR1 KGHSH and CDR2 LQKENI. V lost 2 bases and J lost 4, with 26 bases in between. The variable domain in full, with the rest retrieved from reference TRBV18 and TRBJ1-2, is NAGVMQNPRHLVRRRGQEARLRCSPMKGHSHVYWYRQLPEEGLKFMVYLQKENIIDESGMPKERFSAEFPKEGPSILRIQQVVRGDSAAYFCASSPGSLTAQKMGYGYTFGSGTRLTVV.

This chain joins TRBV19 and TRBJ1-5, with 10 nucleotides matching TRBD1. This CDR3 has 16 amino acids. Germline V gene sequence: CDR1 LNHDA, CDR2 SQIVND (reference sequence). V lost 6 bases, J lost 0 bases, and 5 bases stayed unmatched. CDR3: CASRVDRGSSNQPQHF. The CDR3 DNA sequence: TGTGCCAGTAGAGTGGACAGGGGGAGTAGCAATCAGCCCCAGCATTTT.

This sequence joins TRBV7-8 and TRBJ2-5, with D uncertain. Germline V gene data show CDR1 as SGHVS and CDR2 as FQNEAQ. V was trimmed by 2 bases and J by 5 bases, leaving 3 bases between them. The CDR3 runs 11 residues. DNA for the CDR3: TGTGCCAGCAGCTTAACGGAGACCCAGTACTTC. It translates to CASSLTETQYF.

This chain links TRBV2 with TRBJ1-5; no clear D gene. The germline V and J ends were trimmed by 7 bases and 4 bases, with 14 bases remaining between them. The CDR3 extends over 14 amino acids. From germline, CDR1 is SNHLY and CDR2 FYNNEI. In DNA, the CDR3 is TGTGCCAGCAATGGTAAAACGGGTAATCAGCCCCAGCATTTT. Amino acids: CASNGKTGNQPQHF.

The CDR3 DNA is TGTGCCAGCAGCTCACATAGGCGGGGGGGCGGTGGCTACACCTTC. Translating it yields CASSSHRRGGGGYTF. The chain recombines TRBV7-8 with TRBJ1-2; maybe TRBD1 (6 bases). This CDR3 region has 15 residues. In germline, CDR1 is SGHVS, CDR2 FQNEAQ. Trimming took 4 bases from V and 7 from J, leaving 19 bases between them.

The V and J genes are TRBV6-5 and TRBJ1-2, with D possibly TRBD1 on 6 matching bases. Germline CDR1 and CDR2: MNHEY and SVGAGI. V gave up 5 bases and J gave up 5 bases, with 12 bases separating them. This CDR3 comprises 13 residues. CDR3 loop: CASSPRGLYGYTF. The CDR3 DNA follows: TGTGCCAGCAGTCCCAGGGGACTATATGGCTACACCTTC.

The rearrangement joins TRBV10-3 to TRBJ2-3, with a possible D match to TRBD1 (5 bases). V lost 8 bases, J lost 5 bases, and 14 bases lay in between. Germline V gene data show CDR1 as ENHRY and CDR2 as SYGVKD. The CDR3 covers 13 residues. CDR3 in DNA: TGTGCCATCGGCCAGGGAAGAGAAGATACGCAGTATTTT. It encodes CAIGQGREDTQYF.

The J gene is TRBJ1-2, the V gene TRBV6-1; TRBD1 matches 10 bases. This CDR3 is 13 amino acids long. V lost 3 bases to trimming and J lost 7 bases; unmatched junction nucleotides: 2. Germline CDR1 and CDR2: MNHNS and SASEGT. The DNA of the CDR3 is TGTGCCAGCAGTGAGGGACAGGGGCTTGGCTACACCTTC. Translated: CASSEGQGLGYTF.

This clone has a single count. The V and J genes are TRBV27 and TRBJ1-4, with no clear D. The tail of the sequence fits TRBJ2-2 better, so the J call may be wrong. Germline V gives CDR1 MNHEY, CDR2 SMNVEV (reference sequence). The length of the CDR3 is 17 residues. CDR3 DNA sequence: TGTGCCAGCAGTTTATCCTACAGAACTCGTAATGAAAAGGAGCTGTTTTTT. Its protein product is CASSLSYRTRNEKELFF.

About this clone itself: It is unclear where the CDR3 begins or ends on the DNA, so no DNA is shown, and the CDR3 is as TCRdb lists it. This chain joins TRBV21-1 and TRBJ2-7; the table's D call, TRBD1, has no DNA check behind it. TRBV21-1 is described as a pseudogene. The length of the CDR3 is 19 amino acids, counting both ends. The CDR3 is CASSKVVGTGTTLSYEQYF.

V usage is TRBV5-5 and J usage is TRBJ1-1; unclear D gene. V was cut by 4 bases and J by 3 bases, with 19 bases left in between. Germline CDR1 and CDR2: SGHKS and YYEKEE (reference sequence). CDR3 size: 16 residues. CDR3 DNA sequence: TGTGCCAGCAGCCCCTTTTTAAGTGTTACGGACACTGAAGCTTTCTTT. This translates into CASSPFLSVTDTEAFF.

V and J are TRBV9 and TRBJ2-7; 8 nucleotides align to TRBD2. Germline V gene sequence: CDR1 SGDLS, CDR2 YYNGEE. The CDR3 extends over 14 amino acids. V shed 3 bases and J 3 bases; nucleotides not matched to a gene: 5. The CDR3 coding sequence is TGTGCCAGCAGCGGCGGGACTAGGGGCTACGAGCAGTACTTC. Translation: CASSGGTRGYEQYF. Using reference TRBV9 and TRBJ2-7 for the parts outside the CDR3, the full variable domain is DSGVTQTPKHLITATGQRVTLRCSPRSGDLSVYWYQQSLDQGLQFLIQYYNGEERAKGNILERFSAQQFPDLHSELNLSSLELGDSALYFCASSGGTRGYEQYFGPGTRLTVT.

The rearrangement joins TRBV29-1 to TRBJ2-2; D is possibly TRBD2 (7 bases). The CDR3 is made up of 16 amino acids. V lost 4 bases to trimming and J lost 6 bases, with 21 bases between them. Germline CDR1 is SQVTM and CDR2 is ANQGSEA. The DNA for the CDR3 is TGCAGCGTTGGGGGGGGCGCCCTGAGTGCGCCCGGGGAGCTGTTTTTT. Amino acid sequence: CSVGGGALSAPGELFF.